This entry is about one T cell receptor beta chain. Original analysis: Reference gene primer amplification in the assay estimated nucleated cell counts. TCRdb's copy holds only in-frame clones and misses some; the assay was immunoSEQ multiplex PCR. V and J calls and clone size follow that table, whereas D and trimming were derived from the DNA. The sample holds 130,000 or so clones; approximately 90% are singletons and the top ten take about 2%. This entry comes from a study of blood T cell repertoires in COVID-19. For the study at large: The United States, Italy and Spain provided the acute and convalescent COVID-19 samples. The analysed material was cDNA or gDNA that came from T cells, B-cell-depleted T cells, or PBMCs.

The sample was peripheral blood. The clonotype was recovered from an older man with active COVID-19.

The DNA of the CDR3 is TGTGCCAGCAGCGGAATAGCTGGCACAGATACGCAGTATTTT. Amino acids: CASSGIAGTDTQYF. The chain uses TRBV9 and TRBJ2-3; D ambiguous. The germline V gene encodes CDR1 SGDLS and CDR2 YYNGEE. V was trimmed by 3 bases and J by 1 base, leaving 9 bases between them. The CDR3 consists of 14 residues.